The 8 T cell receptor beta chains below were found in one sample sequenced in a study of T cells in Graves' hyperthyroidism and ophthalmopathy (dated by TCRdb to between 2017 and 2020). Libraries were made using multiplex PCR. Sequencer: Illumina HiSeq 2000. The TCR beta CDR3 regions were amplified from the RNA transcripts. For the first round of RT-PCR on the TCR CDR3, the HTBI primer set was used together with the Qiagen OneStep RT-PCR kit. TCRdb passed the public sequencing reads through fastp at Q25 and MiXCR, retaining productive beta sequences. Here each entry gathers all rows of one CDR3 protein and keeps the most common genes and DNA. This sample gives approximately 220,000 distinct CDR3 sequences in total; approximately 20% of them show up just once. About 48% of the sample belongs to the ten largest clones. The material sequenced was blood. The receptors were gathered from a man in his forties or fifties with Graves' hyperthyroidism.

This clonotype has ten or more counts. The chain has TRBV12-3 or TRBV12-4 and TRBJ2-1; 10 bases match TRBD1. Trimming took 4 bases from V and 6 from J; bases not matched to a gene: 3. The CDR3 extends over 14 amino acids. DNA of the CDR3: TGTGCCAGCAGTTCACGGACAGGGGGCAATGAGCAGTTCTTC. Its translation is CASSSRTGGNEQFF.

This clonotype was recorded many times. The CDR3 spells CSARDGRDSYNEQFF. The CDR3 coding sequence is TGCAGTGCTAGAGATGGCCGGGACTCCTACAATGAGCAGTTCTTC. The rearrangement links TRBV20-1 to TRBJ2-1, with a possible D match to TRBD2 (5 bases). The CDR3 contains 15 residues. Germline CDR1 is DFQATT and CDR2 is SNEGSKA (reference sequence). V lost 0 bases and J 0 bases, leaving 9 bases between the germline ends.

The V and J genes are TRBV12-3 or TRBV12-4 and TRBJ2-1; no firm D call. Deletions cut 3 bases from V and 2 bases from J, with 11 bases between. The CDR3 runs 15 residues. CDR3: CASSFVRAPYNEQFF. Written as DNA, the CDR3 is TGTGCCAGCAGTTTTGTACGAGCCCCCTACAATGAGCAGTTCTTC.

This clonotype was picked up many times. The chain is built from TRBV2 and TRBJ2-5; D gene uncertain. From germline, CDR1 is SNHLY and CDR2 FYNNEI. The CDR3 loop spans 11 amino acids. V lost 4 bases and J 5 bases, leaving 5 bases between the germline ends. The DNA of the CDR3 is TGTGCCAGCAGTGGTGGGGAGACCCAGTACTTC. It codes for CASSGGETQYF.

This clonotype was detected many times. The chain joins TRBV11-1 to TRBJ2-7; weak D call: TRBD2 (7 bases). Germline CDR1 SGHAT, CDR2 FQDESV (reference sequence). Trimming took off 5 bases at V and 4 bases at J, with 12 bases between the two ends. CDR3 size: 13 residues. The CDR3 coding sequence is TGTGCCAGCAGCGTAGGGGGGGTGTACGAGCAGTACTTC. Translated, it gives CASSVGGVYEQYF. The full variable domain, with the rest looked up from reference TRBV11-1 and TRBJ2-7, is EAEVAQSPRYKITEKSQAVAFWCDPISGHATLYWYRQILGQGPELLVQFQDESVVDDSQLPKDRFSAERLKGVDSTLKIQPAELGDSAMYLCASSVGGVYEQYFGPGTRLTVT.

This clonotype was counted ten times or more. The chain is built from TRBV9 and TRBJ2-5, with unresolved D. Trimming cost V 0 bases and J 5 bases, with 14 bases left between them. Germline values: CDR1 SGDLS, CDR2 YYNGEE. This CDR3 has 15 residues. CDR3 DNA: TGTGCCAGCAGCGTAGGTCCCAGCCCCCAGGAGACCCAGTACTTC. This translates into CASSVGPSPQETQYF.

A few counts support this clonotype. DNA of the CDR3: TGTGCCAGCAGTAACCGGGGGTCTGGGGCCAACGTCCTGACTTTC. Protein product: CASSNRGSGANVLTF. The chain links TRBV28 to TRBJ2-6, with D perhaps matching TRBD2 (6 bases). From germline, CDR1 is MDHEN and CDR2 SYDVKM. V dropped 5 bases and J dropped 1 base, with 9 bases sitting between them. The CDR3 has 15 residues.

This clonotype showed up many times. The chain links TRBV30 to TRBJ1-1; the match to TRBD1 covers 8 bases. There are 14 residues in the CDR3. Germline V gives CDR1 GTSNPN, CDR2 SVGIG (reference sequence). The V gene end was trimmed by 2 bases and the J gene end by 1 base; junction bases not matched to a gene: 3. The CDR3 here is CAWSSGGGNTEAFF. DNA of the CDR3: TGTGCCTGGAGTTCAGGGGGCGGGAACACTGAAGCTTTCTTT.